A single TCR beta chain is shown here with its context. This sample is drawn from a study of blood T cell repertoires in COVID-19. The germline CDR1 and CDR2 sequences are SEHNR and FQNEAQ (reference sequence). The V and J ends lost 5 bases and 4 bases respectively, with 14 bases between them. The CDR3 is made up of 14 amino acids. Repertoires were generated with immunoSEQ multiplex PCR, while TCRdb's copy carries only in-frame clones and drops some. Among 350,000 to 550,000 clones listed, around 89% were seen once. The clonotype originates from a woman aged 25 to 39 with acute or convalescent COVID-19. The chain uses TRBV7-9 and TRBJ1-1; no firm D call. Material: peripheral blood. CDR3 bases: TGTGCCAGCAGCGCAGACGGCTGGAGCACTGAAGCTTTCTTT. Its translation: CASSADGWSTEAFF. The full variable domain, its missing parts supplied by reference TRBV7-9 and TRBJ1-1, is DTGVSQNPRHKITKRGQNVTFRCDPISEHNRLYWYRQTLGQGPEFLTYFQNEAQLEKSRLLSDRFSAERPKGSFSTLEIQRTEQGDSAMYLCASSADGWSTEAFFGQGTRLTVV.